This entry concerns a single T cell receptor (beta chain). Sequencing was performed with immunoSEQ multiplex PCR; in TCRdb, only in-frame clones are kept and a portion is missing. The data contain about 130,000 clones, 70% to 90% of them seen just once; the ten biggest clones take up 10%. This sample is part of a study of blood T cell repertoires in COVID-19. This TCR was recovered from a man between 50 and 59 years old with acute or convalescent COVID-19. The specimen sequenced was peripheral blood.

The DNA for the CDR3 is TGTGCCAGCAGCTTAGTTCCCTTTTTTGGACGACAGGGGGCGACTGGCTACACCTTC. Its protein product is CASSLVPFFGRQGATGYTF. The J gene is TRBJ1-2, the V gene TRBV7-6, with 10 positions matching TRBD1. The CDR3 runs 19 residues. Germline V gene data show CDR1 as SGHVS and CDR2 as FNYEAQ. The junction had 18 bases not matched to a gene; V was cut back by 1 base and J by 7 bases.